The sequence of this T cell receptor (beta chain) was determined in a study of T cells and Merkel cell carcinoma outcomes. Study observations and caveats: Repertoire plus T-cell density reportedly predicted Merkel cell carcinoma outcomes.

Sequenced by immunoSEQ multiplex PCR; TCRdb stores in-frame clones only, minus some. The data show roughly 6,000 clones, with approximately 80% seen just once and around 5.5% held by the top ten. Turning to this clone: As yet, its antigen is unknown.

The V gene's germline CDR1 is SGHDN and CDR2 FVKESK. The CDR3 length is 16 residues. Losses at the gene ends were 4 bases for V and 4 bases for J; bases not matched to a gene: 8. This sequence joins TRBV14 and TRBJ2-1; 9 nucleotides agree with TRBD2. The receptor's source is a human donor with Merkel cell carcinoma. Sequences were obtained from tumor tissue from Merkel cell carcinoma. The CDR3 loop is CASSPFSGSVYNEQFF. The CDR3 DNA sequence: TGTGCCAGCAGCCCGTTTAGCGGGAGTGTTTACAATGAGCAGTTCTTC.